This entry lists 21 T cell receptor beta chains sequenced from one sample in a study of cytomegalovirus exposure and HLA in healthy donors. The PCR made use of 60 Vbeta and 13 Jbeta primers. Method: immunoSEQ multiplex PCR; TCRdb's copy keeps in-frame clones and lacks some. This table has 150,000 or so clones, roughly 79% appearing once. The source material was PBMCs. These receptors were obtained from a woman between 40 and 50 years old in good health and CMV-seropositive.

The genes are TRBV6-1 and TRBJ2-5; 8 nucleotides align to TRBD2. Trimming cost V 4 bases and J 3 bases; bases outside gene matches: 19. The CDR3 has 19 residues. In germline, CDR1 is MNHNS, CDR2 SASEGT. CDR3 nucleotide sequence: TGTGCCAGCAGTGCGGAAATCCGTGGACTAGCTGGGGCTAAAGAGACCCAGTACTTC. Translating it yields CASSAEIRGLAGAKETQYF.

The chain joins TRBV7-2 to TRBJ1-2; 8 positions agree with TRBD1. This CDR3 has 15 amino acids. CDR1 is SGHTA and CDR2 is FQGNSA in the germline V gene. The V gene end was trimmed by 0 bases and the J gene end by 6 bases; junction bases not matched to a gene: 6. CDR3 in DNA: TGTGCCAGCAGCTTAGCGCAGGGGGCGGTTGATGGCTACACCTTC. As protein: CASSLAQGAVDGYTF.

The rearrangement links TRBV6-1 to TRBJ2-5; 8 positions agree with TRBD1. The CDR3 extends over 14 amino acids. V shed 3 bases, J shed 7 bases, and the junction held 7 bases outside the gene matches. Germline lookup yields CDR1 MNHNS and CDR2 SASEGT. CDR3 amino acids: CASSERTGWVTQYF. The DNA for the CDR3 is TGTGCCAGCAGTGAGAGGACAGGGTGGGTGACCCAGTACTTC.

This clone occurred a few times. The chain uses TRBV19 and TRBJ1-1; D gene uncertain. The CDR3 is made up of 14 amino acids. V was pared by 4 bases and J by 4 bases, with 13 bases between. Looked up from germline, CDR1 is LNHDA and CDR2 is SQIVND (reference sequence). The CDR3 region has the DNA TGTGCCAGTAGTACAGGAAGGGAGTTCACTGAAGCTTTCTTT. Residues: CASSTGREFTEAFF.

The chain is built from TRBV7-9 and TRBJ2-1; 9 bases agree with TRBD2. The trim removed 3 bases at V and 9 bases at J, leaving 9 bases unmatched. Germline CDR1 and CDR2: SEHNR and FQNEAQ (reference sequence). The CDR3 consists of 15 residues. The CDR3 is CASSFISAGGREQFF. CDR3 DNA sequence: TGTGCCAGCAGCTTTATTTCAGCGGGGGGTCGTGAGCAGTTCTTC.

The V and J genes are TRBV7-2 and TRBJ2-1, with TRBD2 matching over 10 bases. The CDR3 length is 21 residues. The V and J ends lost 0 bases and 1 base, in that order; junction bases with no gene match: 15. The germline V gene has CDR1 SGHTA and CDR2 FQGNSA. The CDR3 DNA reads TGTGCCAGCAGCTTAGCGCGGCTAGCGGGGGCGATAAGAAAATCCTACAATGAGCAGTTCTTC. This codes for CASSLARLAGAIRKSYNEQFF.

The rearrangement uses TRBV5-1 and TRBJ2-1, with 11 nucleotides matching TRBD1. CDR1 is SGHRS and CDR2 is YFSETQ in the germline V gene. Trimming removed 4 bases from V and 7 bases from J; junction bases left unmatched: 4. The CDR3 contains 14 residues. The CDR3 reads CASSPGQGGNEQFF. In DNA form, the CDR3 reads TGCGCCAGCAGCCCGGGACAGGGGGGGAATGAGCAGTTCTTC.

The genes are TRBV2 and TRBJ2-5; 9 bases agree with TRBD1. CDR3 length equals 15 residues. CDR1 SNHLY and CDR2 FYNNEI come from the germline V gene. Losses at the gene ends were 5 bases for V and 2 bases for J; bases not matched to a gene: 6. The CDR3 loop reads CASSTSGTGQETQYF. CDR3 sequence (DNA): TGTGCCAGCAGTACCTCCGGGACAGGGCAAGAGACCCAGTACTTC. Variable domain in full (rest from reference TRBV2 and TRBJ2-5): EPEVTQTPSHQVTQMGQEVILRCVPISNHLYFYWYRQILGQKVEFLVSFYNNEISEKSEIFDDQFSVERPDGSNFTLKIRSTKLEDSAMYFCASSTSGTGQETQYFGPGTRLLVL.

The chain employs TRBV7-3 and TRBJ2-3, with D perhaps matching TRBD2 (7 bases). The length of the CDR3 is 15 residues. V dropped 4 bases and J dropped 5 bases, with 16 bases sitting between them. The germline gives CDR1 SGHTA, CDR2 FQGTGA. The CDR3 sequence is CASSSRGGQGDTQYF. The CDR3 nucleotides read TGTGCCAGCAGCTCAAGGGGGGGGCAGGGAGATACGCAGTATTTT.

The gene calls are TRBV5-6 and TRBJ2-2; 7 positions agree with TRBD1. The CDR3 consists of 13 residues. Per germline, CDR1 SGHDT and CDR2 YYEEEE. V trimming: 8 bases; J trimming: 2 bases; junction bases outside the gene matches: 3. The CDR3 spells CASRQGNTGELFF. The CDR3 nucleotides read TGTGCCAGTAGACAGGGAAACACCGGGGAGCTGTTTTTT.

The V call is TRBV4-1, the J call TRBJ1-4, with D tentatively TRBD1 (6 bases). Germline CDR1 reads MGHRA; CDR2 reads YSYEKL. The V gene lost 3 bases and the J gene lost 8 bases, with 16 bases spanning the gap. The CDR3 loop spans 15 amino acids. The CDR3 spells CASSHLQGLQEKLFF. Here the CDR3 DNA reads TGCGCCAGCAGCCACCTACAGGGTCTTCAGGAAAAACTGTTTTTT.

This chain joins TRBV7-2 and TRBJ2-3; TRBD2 matches 8 bases. The length of the CDR3 is 15 residues. With 5 bases clipped from V and 1 base from J, the junction kept 5 bases outside the gene matches. The germline gives CDR1 SGHTA, CDR2 FQGNSA. The CDR3: CASSLGRGGTDTQYF. In DNA, the CDR3 is TGTGCCAGCAGCCTGGGGCGGGGGGGCACAGATACGCAGTATTTT. The entire variable domain, with the rest obtained from reference TRBV7-2 and TRBJ2-3, is as follows: GAGVSQSPSNKVTEKGKDVELRCDPISGHTALYWYRQSLGQGLEFLIYFQGNSAPDKSGLPSDRFSAERTGGSVSTLTIQRTQQEDSAVYLCASSLGRGGTDTQYFGPGTRLTVL.

This rearrangement joins TRBV10-2 to TRBJ2-7; 9 bases map to TRBD2. Trimming took 2 bases from V and 2 from J; bases not matched to a gene: 4. Germline V CDR1 and CDR2: WSHSY, SAAADI. The CDR3 contains 15 residues. This CDR3 reads CASSEELAGPYEQYF. The CDR3 nucleotides read TGCGCCAGCAGTGAGGAACTAGCGGGCCCCTACGAGCAGTACTTC.

This clone turned up a few times. This chain uses TRBV6-5 with TRBJ2-7, with TRBD1 identical over 9 bases. From germline, CDR1 is MNHEY and CDR2 SVGAGI. CDR3 length: 13 residues. Losses at the gene ends were 7 bases for V and 2 bases for J; bases not matched to a gene: 3. The CDR3 sequence is CASTRTGAYEQYF. The CDR3 nucleotides read TGTGCCAGCACGAGGACAGGGGCCTACGAGCAGTACTTC.

The CDR3 is CASSYPPRTGLYEQYF. The DNA of the CDR3 is TGTGCCAGCAGTTACCCCCCCCGGACAGGGCTGTACGAGCAGTACTTC. The chain links TRBV6-5 to TRBJ2-7; TRBD1 matches at 8 bases. This CDR3 has 16 residues. Germline V gene lookup returns CDR1 MNHEY and CDR2 SVGAGI. Losses at the gene ends were 2 bases for V and 4 bases for J; bases not matched to a gene: 10.

This chain joins TRBV30 and TRBJ2-3, with 8 bases lining up with TRBD2. Germline V CDR1 and CDR2: GTSNPN, SVGIG (reference sequence). With V trimmed by 1 base and J by 6 bases, 6 bases remained unmatched. CDR3 size: 14 residues. This CDR3 reads CAWSGAGGLDTQYF. The CDR3 DNA follows: TGTGCCTGGAGTGGGGCGGGGGGATTGGATACGCAGTATTTT.

This chain uses TRBV18 with TRBJ1-1; D remains unclear. Germline V gene sequence: CDR1 KGHSH, CDR2 LQKENI. This CDR3 is 13 amino acids long. V was trimmed by 0 bases and J by 1 base, leaving 3 bases between them. Written as DNA, the CDR3 is TGTGCCAGCTCACCACCTAGGAACACTGAAGCTTTCTTT. Translation: CASSPPRNTEAFF.

This clone was seen more than once but under ten times. J is TRBJ1-5 and V is TRBV6-1, with TRBD1 matching over 7 bases. CDR3 length: 13 residues. Trimming removed 8 bases from V and 3 bases from J; junction bases left unmatched: 4. Per the germline V gene, CDR1 is MNHNS and CDR2 is SASEGT. The CDR3 sequence: CASGTAFNQPQHF. DNA for the CDR3: TGTGCCAGCGGGACAGCATTCAATCAGCCCCAGCATTTT.

This clone was seen a few times. The V and J genes are TRBV6-5 and TRBJ1-5; 7 bases align to TRBD1. Trimming at V came to 4 bases and at J to 1 base, leaving 4 bases not matched to a gene. Germline values: CDR1 MNHEY, CDR2 SVGAGI. This CDR3 comprises 15 residues. CDR3 residues: CASSSQGPSNQPQHF. The CDR3 DNA sequence: TGTGCCAGCAGTTCACAGGGGCCCAGCAATCAGCCCCAGCATTTT.

The CDR3 is CASSALLQRGGTDTQYF. In DNA form, the CDR3 reads TGTGCCAGCAGCGCGCTTCTGCAGAGGGGAGGGACAGATACGCAGTATTTT. J is TRBJ2-3 and V is TRBV5-6; 7 bases agree with TRBD2. There are 17 residues in the CDR3. Germline assignment: CDR1 SGHDT and CDR2 YYEEEE. Trimming removed 4 bases from V and 3 bases from J; junction bases left unmatched: 14.

The chain uses TRBV9 and TRBJ2-2; 7 positions agree with TRBD1. The CDR3 is 15 residues long. Per the germline V gene, CDR1 is SGDLS and CDR2 is YYNGEE. V lost 6 bases and J lost 2; bases outside the gene matches: 7. The CDR3 DNA sequence: TGTGCCAGCACAACGGGACAGACTAACACCGGGGAGCTGTTTTTT. It translates to CASTTGQTNTGELFF.